This entry lists 30 T cell receptor beta chains sequenced from one sample in a study of regulatory T cells in long-lasting Graves disease. With iRepertoire HTBI primers and Arm-PCR of CDR3 regions, TCR beta libraries were built. TCRdb processed the multiplex PCR reads anew with MiXCR; each CDR3 protein has one entry. The table includes around 430,000 distinct CDR3 sequences, roughly 22% detected once. Regarding time point: persistent/refractory GD, antithyroid drugs over 5 years with positive TRAb. PBMC-derived RNA was used for the TCR library. The starting material was peripheral blood mononuclear cells (PBMCs), obtained when the disease was refractory, from a patient treated with antithyroid drugs. Receptors originate from a female donor with Graves disease.

This chain uses TRBV4-1 with TRBJ1-2; D remains unclear. Deletions cut 3 bases from V and 2 bases from J, with 4 bases between. The CDR3 contains 12 residues. In germline, CDR1 is MGHRA, CDR2 YSYEKL. CDR3 in DNA: TGCGCCAGCAGCCACTTAAACTATGGCTACACCTTC. Encoded protein: CASSHLNYGYTF.

This clonotype appeared a few times. The chain couples TRBV5-1 to TRBJ1-1; D uncertain. Looked up from germline, CDR1 is SGHRS and CDR2 is YFSETQ. The germline V and J ends were trimmed by 0 bases and 0 bases, with 15 bases remaining between them. This CDR3 contains 17 residues. CDR3 coding DNA: TGCGCCAGCAGCTTGGTAGGTCAGAGCAGCATGAACACTGAAGCTTTCTTT. It yields the protein CASSLVGQSSMNTEAFF.

CDR3: CSARDFGLAGEADTQYF. CDR3 coding DNA: TGCAGTGCTAGAGATTTCGGACTAGCGGGAGAGGCAGATACGCAGTATTTT. This chain links TRBV20-1 with TRBJ2-3; 13 bases map to TRBD2. The CDR3 length is 17 residues. The V gene's germline CDR1 is DFQATT and CDR2 SNEGSKA (reference sequence). Losses at the gene ends were 0 bases for V and 4 bases for J; bases not matched to a gene: 7.

This clonotype has more than one count but fewer than ten. CDR3 region: CSAIHFSYNEQFF. The DNA of the CDR3 is TGCAGTGCTATCCATTTTTCTTACAATGAGCAGTTCTTC. The genes are TRBV20-1 and TRBJ2-1; the D is unclear. The CDR3 loop spans 13 amino acids. Germline CDR1 is DFQATT and CDR2 is SNEGSKA (reference sequence). V was pared by 4 bases and J by 4 bases, with 11 bases between.

This clonotype was observed a handful of times. The chain has TRBV19 and TRBJ1-1; D is ambiguous. The length of the CDR3 is 16 residues. Deletions cut 8 bases from V and 1 base from J, with 20 bases between. From germline, CDR1 is LNHDA and CDR2 SQIVND (reference sequence). The CDR3 DNA reads TGTGCCAGTCGCCGCGACACCCCAACCAAGAACACTGAAGCTTTCTTT. It codes for CASRRDTPTKNTEAFF.

The chain has TRBV30 and TRBJ1-3; 9 nucleotides align to TRBD1. Germline CDR1 reads GTSNPN; CDR2 reads SVGIG (reference sequence). This CDR3 is built from 14 residues. Germline trimming cut 3 bases from V and 4 bases from J; bases unmatched to any gene: 4. Written as DNA, the CDR3 is TGTGCCTGGAGAACAGGGGGCTCGGGAAACACCATATATTTT. Protein sequence: CAWRTGGSGNTIYF.

This clonotype was detected ten times or more. V is TRBV29-1 and J is TRBJ2-5, with D perhaps matching TRBD1 (5 bases). Between the trimmed V and J ends, which lost 4 bases and 4 bases, there was a span of 13 bases. The CDR3 runs to 13 residues. CDR1 is SQVTM, CDR2 ANQGSEA, per germline. The CDR3: CSVVKGLAETQYF. DNA for the CDR3: TGCAGCGTTGTAAAGGGGTTGGCAGAGACCCAGTACTTC.

V gene TRBV3-1 combines with J gene TRBJ2-3, with 10 positions matching TRBD2. There are 14 residues in the CDR3. Germline lookup yields CDR1 LGHDT and CDR2 YNNKEL (reference sequence). J lost 5 bases, V lost 4 bases, and 3 bases had no gene match. This CDR3 is CASSPSGGGDTQYF. CDR3 DNA sequence: TGTGCCAGCAGCCCTAGCGGGGGAGGAGATACGCAGTATTTT.

This clonotype was seen ten or more times. This sequence joins TRBV28 and TRBJ1-2; a weak D match, TRBD1 (6 bases). Germline CDR1 MDHEN, CDR2 SYDVKM. The V gene lost 7 bases and the J gene lost 4 bases, with 22 bases spanning the gap. This CDR3 is built from 16 residues. The CDR3 loop reads CASNRPLQGGGYGYTF. The CDR3 DNA sequence: TGTGCCAGCAACCGACCTTTACAGGGAGGTGGCTATGGCTACACCTTC.

Remarks on this clonotype: A much larger clone differs by one base, so this may be a read error. V usage is TRBV6-5 and J usage is TRBJ2-5, with TRBD2 identical over 12 bases. In germline, CDR1 is MNHEY, CDR2 SVGAGI. The CDR3 runs to 17 residues. With V trimmed by 0 bases and J by 1 base, 3 bases remained unmatched. The CDR3 sequence: CASSYSGLAGGQETQYF. CDR3 nucleotides: TGTGCCAGCAGTTACTCGGGACTAGCGGGTGGCCAAGAGACCCAGTACTTC.

The table lists this clonotype with a few counts. The genes are TRBV3-1 and TRBJ2-7; no clear D. The CDR3 sequence is 12 residues long. Germline V CDR1 and CDR2: LGHDT, YNNKEL (reference sequence). The V end was cut by 1 base, the J end by 5 bases, with 6 bases between. CDR3 sequence: CASSQASDEQYF. The CDR3 DNA reads TGTGCCAGCAGCCAAGCGTCGGACGAGCAGTACTTC.

This clonotype was observed a handful of times. This chain uses TRBV9 with TRBJ1-3; TRBD1 aligns across 7 bases. V trimming: 1 base; J trimming: 0 bases; junction bases outside the gene matches: 4. The CDR3 is 16 residues long. The V gene's germline CDR1 is SGDLS and CDR2 YYNGEE. The CDR3 sequence is CASSVTGDSSGNTIYF. The CDR3 DNA is TGTGCCAGCAGCGTAACAGGGGACAGCTCTGGAAACACCATATATTTT.

On this clonotype: This may arise from a read error, as a much more abundant clone is one base away. As the CDR3 is not closed by the conserved phenylalanine or tryptophan, this likely results from a read error. The V call is TRBV6-1, the J call TRBJ2-5; D perhaps matches TRBD2 (5 bases). The ends were cut back, 6 bases at V and 1 base at J, with 9 bases in the middle. Germline lookup yields CDR1 MNHNS and CDR2 SASEGT. The CDR3 is made up of 13 amino acids. The CDR3 bases are TGTGCCAGCAGGCGAGGGAGCCAAGAGACCCAGTACCTC. It translates to CASRRGSQETQYL.

This clonotype was seen many times. The junction differs from germline at one of its ends, possibly a read error. The chain combines TRBV11-2 with TRBJ2-4; 10 nucleotides agree with TRBD1. CDR3 length: 15 residues. Germline V gives CDR1 SGHAT, CDR2 FQNNGV. CDR3 DNA: TGTGCCAGCAGCATAGACTTGGACAGGGGGAGCATTCAGTACTTC. Its translation: CASSIDLDRGSIQYF.

This chain joins TRBV28 and TRBJ2-7; 7 bases are shared with TRBD2. This CDR3 has 21 amino acids. V gave up 5 bases and J gave up 0 bases; unmatched junction bases: 25. Germline V CDR1 and CDR2: MDHEN, SYDVKM. CDR3 region: CASSKTQLGWRESTLSYEQYF. The CDR3 DNA is TGTGCCAGCAGTAAAACCCAATTAGGATGGCGGGAGAGCACCCTCTCCTACGAGCAGTACTTC.

The chain links TRBV7-9 to TRBJ1-5; the D is unclear. V lost 6 bases, J lost 7 bases, and 10 bases lay in between. The CDR3 is 12 residues long. Germline CDR1 reads SEHNR; CDR2 reads FQNEAQ (reference sequence). The CDR3: CASSQWEQPQHF. CDR3 nucleotides: TGTGCCAGCAGTCAATGGGAGCAGCCCCAGCATTTT.

This clonotype was counted only a few times. CDR3 coding DNA: TGTGCCAGCTCACCCCTTCGTGCAGATACGCAGTATTTT. It translates to CASSPLRADTQYF. The rearrangement uses TRBV18 and TRBJ2-3; no clear D. The germline CDR1 and CDR2 sequences are KGHSH and LQKENI. Trimming stripped 3 bases from V and 4 bases from J, with 8 bases between. There are 13 residues in the CDR3.

This rearrangement joins TRBV6-4 to TRBJ2-5; 7 bases line up with TRBD2. From germline, CDR1 is MRHNA and CDR2 SNTAGT. Germline trimming cut 5 bases from V and 4 bases from J; bases unmatched to any gene: 10. CDR3 length: 15 residues. For the CDR3, the DNA is TGTGCCAGCAGTCGACGGACTAGGTCGGGAGAGACCCAGTACTTC. Translating gives CASSRRTRSGETQYF.

A few counts support this clonotype. V and J are TRBV5-5 and TRBJ1-1; D gene ambiguous. V was clipped by 3 bases and J by 6 bases, with 15 bases between them. From germline, CDR1 is SGHKS and CDR2 YYEKEE (reference sequence). The CDR3 has 14 residues. The CDR3 region is CASSWDPGVAEAFF. The CDR3 nucleotides read TGTGCCAGCAGCTGGGATCCCGGGGTTGCTGAAGCTTTCTTT.

V usage is TRBV7-2 and J usage is TRBJ1-2, with D maybe TRBD1 (5 bases). CDR3 length: 17 amino acids. The V gene lost 5 bases and the J gene lost 6 bases, with 25 bases spanning the gap. Germline lookup yields CDR1 SGHTA and CDR2 FQGNSA. DNA for the CDR3: TGTGCCAGCAGCCCCGTTAACAGGAAGATCTTATTCAATGGCTACACCTTC. It is translated as CASSPVNRKILFNGYTF.

The chain uses TRBV15 and TRBJ2-7, with D perhaps given as TRBD1 or TRBD2 (5 bases each). This CDR3 is built from 14 residues. Trimming removed 6 bases from V and 1 base from J, with 13 bases in between. The germline V gene has CDR1 LNHNV and CDR2 YYDKDF (reference sequence). The CDR3 nucleotides are TGTGCCACCAGTGAGGGGCGATCATCCTACGAGCAGTACTTC. The encoded protein is CATSEGRSSYEQYF.

As regards this clonotype: A read error may be the cause here, since a much bigger clone is one base away. The V and J genes are TRBV12-3 or TRBV12-4 and TRBJ2-5; D is uncertain. The CDR3 contains 14 residues. The V and J ends lost 3 bases and 4 bases respectively, with 12 bases between them. In DNA form, the CDR3 reads TGTGCCAGCAGTTTTTCAGTAAACCGAGAGACCCAGTACTTC. It is translated as CASSFSVNRETQYF.

V and J are TRBV29-1 and TRBJ1-1; D unclear. In germline, CDR1 is SQVTM, CDR2 ANQGSEA. Trimming shortened V by 4 bases and J by 6 bases, and 9 bases separated the two germline ends. The CDR3 spans 11 residues. The CDR3 DNA reads as TGCAGCGTTGTTGGGTACGCTGAAGCTTTCTTT. Translated: CSVVGYAEAFF. The full variable domain, its missing parts supplied by reference TRBV29-1 and TRBJ1-1, is SAVISQKPSRDICQRGTSLTIQCQVDSQVTMMFWYRQQPGQSLTLIATANQGSEATYESGFVIDKFPISRPNLTFSTLTVSNMSPEDSSIYLCSVVGYAEAFFGQGTRLTVV.

The rearrangement links TRBV30 to TRBJ2-5, with D perhaps assigned TRBD1 or TRBD2 (5 bases each). V lost 1 base, J lost 5 bases, and 23 bases lay in between. The CDR3 consists of 17 residues. The germline V gene encodes CDR1 GTSNPN and CDR2 SVGIG (reference sequence). The CDR3 coding sequence is TGTGCCTGGAGTGCAAAACTCACCATCGACAGAGGGGAGACCCAGTACTTC. It encodes CAWSAKLTIDRGETQYF.

The genes are TRBV20-1 and TRBJ1-1; tentatively, D is TRBD1 (5 bases). V lost 0 bases and J lost 5, with 10 bases in between. This CDR3 is 13 amino acids long. Per germline, CDR1 DFQATT and CDR2 SNEGSKA (reference sequence). The CDR3: CSAREWEGTEAFF. In DNA form, the CDR3 reads TGCAGTGCTAGAGAATGGGAGGGGACTGAAGCTTTCTTT.

This clonotype was seen a few times. At one boundary the junction diverges from the germline segment, which might be a read error. The V and J genes are TRBV20-1 and TRBJ1-3; weak D call: TRBD1 (6 bases). Germline V gene sequence: CDR1 DFQATT, CDR2 SNEGSKA (reference sequence). There are 15 residues in the CDR3. The DNA of the CDR3 is TGTAGTGCTAACCCTAAACCAGGGGCTGGAAACACCATATATTTT. The encoded protein is CSANPKPGAGNTIYF.

This clonotype has a count of ten or more. The chain links TRBV2 to TRBJ1-2, with D maybe TRBD1 (5 bases). The germline V gene encodes CDR1 SNHLY and CDR2 FYNNEI. Trimming pared 6 bases from V and 2 bases from J, leaving 16 bases between. The CDR3 runs 15 residues. CDR3 DNA: TGTGCCAGCAGGGAGCGAACGGGGGAAAACTATGGCTACACCTTC. It is translated as CASRERTGENYGYTF.

The chain joins TRBV16 to TRBJ1-2; TRBD1 matches 7 bases. V was pared by 0 bases and J by 7 bases, with 8 bases of the junction left unmatched. Per the germline V gene, CDR1 is KGHSY and CDR2 is FQNENV. The CDR3 spans 15 residues. The CDR3 protein is CASSQSEGQIAGYTF. In DNA form, the CDR3 reads TGTGCCAGCAGCCAATCGGAGGGACAGATCGCTGGCTACACCTTC.

This clonotype was counted at least ten times. V and J are TRBV2 and TRBJ1-1, with a tentative D call TRBD1 (6 bases). V shed 4 bases and J shed 4 bases, with 16 bases lying between them. CDR3 size: 15 residues. Germline V gene lookup returns CDR1 SNHLY and CDR2 FYNNEI. The CDR3 sequence: CASSGSEGVTTEAFF. As DNA, the CDR3 is TGTGCCAGCAGTGGGTCAGAGGGGGTGACCACTGAAGCTTTCTTT. Combining the CDR3 with reference TRBV2 and TRBJ1-1 gives the whole variable domain EPEVTQTPSHQVTQMGQEVILRCVPISNHLYFYWYRQILGQKVEFLVSFYNNEISEKSEIFDDQFSVERPDGSNFTLKIRSTKLEDSAMYFCASSGSEGVTTEAFFGQGTRLTVV.

On this clonotype itself: A junction boundary mismatches the germline segment, possibly from a read error. The chain joins TRBV29-1 to TRBJ2-7; D might be TRBD2 (5 bases). This CDR3 is 13 amino acids long. CDR1 is SQVTM, CDR2 ANQGSEA, per germline. CDR3 protein: CSVESGRAYEQCF. Written as DNA, the CDR3 is TGCAGCGTTGAGTCGGGAAGAGCCTACGAGCAGTGCTTC.